These 20 T cell receptor beta chains share one sample of origin, sequenced in a study of T-cell memory formation after mild COVID-19. Using its own MiXCR run on the 5' RACE reads, TCRdb lists one record per CDR3 protein. The sample has approximately 290,000 distinct CDR3 sequences, roughly 15% seen once. Material for sequencing was PBMCs or a T cell subset sorted from them (not recorded which). These receptors all stem from a man aged 18 to 29 who had mild COVID-19 (a few samples of this study predate the infection). Cell type and time point are not known.

This sequence joins TRBV7-2 and TRBJ2-1, with TRBD1 matching over 9 bases. J lost 1 base, V lost 5 bases, and 6 bases had no gene match. The germline V gene encodes CDR1 SGHTA and CDR2 FQGNSA. The CDR3 length is 16 residues. CDR3 residues: CASSTSGQGSYNEQFF. The CDR3, as DNA: TGTGCCAGCAGCACAAGCGGACAGGGGTCCTACAATGAGCAGTTCTTC.

This clonotype was seen repeatedly, ten times or more. The chain has TRBV11-2 and TRBJ2-1, with a tentative D call TRBD2 (5 bases). Germline V CDR1 and CDR2: SGHAT, FQNNGV. This CDR3 contains 12 residues. V shed 5 bases and J shed 10 bases, with 12 bases lying between them. The CDR3 loop reads CASSVLQREQFF. The CDR3 DNA is TGTGCCAGCAGCGTTTTACAGCGGGAGCAGTTCTTC.

This clonotype has only a few counts. The rearrangement uses TRBV20-1 and TRBJ1-4; no firm D call. This CDR3 spans 13 amino acids. CDR1 and CDR2 from the germline V gene are DFQATT and SNEGSKA (reference sequence). Trimming shortened V by 6 bases and J by 7 bases, and 15 bases separated the two germline ends. CDR3 nucleotides: TGCAGTGCCAGACGTATCCTTACTGAAAAACTGTTTTTT. It codes for CSARRILTEKLFF.

The gene calls are TRBV7-7 and TRBJ2-1; TRBD2 matches at 9 bases. This CDR3 region has 15 residues. Looked up from germline, CDR1 is SSHAT and CDR2 is FNYEAQ (reference sequence). V lost 5 bases, J lost 3 bases, and 5 bases stayed unmatched. The CDR3 DNA reads TGTGCCAGCAGCCCTATTAGCGGGGGCTACAATGAGCAGTTCTTC. Residues: CASSPISGGYNEQFF.

The chain couples TRBV7-8 to TRBJ1-1, with D unclear. Germline V gives CDR1 SGHVS, CDR2 FQNEAQ. V lost 9 bases and J lost 5, with 16 bases in between. This CDR3 contains 13 residues. CDR3 amino acids: CASRTSTGTEAFF. The CDR3 DNA is TGTGCCAGTCGGACCTCTACGGGGACTGAAGCTTTCTTT.

The V and J genes are TRBV4-1 and TRBJ1-6; 7 positions agree with TRBD1. Germline CDR1 MGHRA, CDR2 YSYEKL. The junction had 4 bases not matched to a gene; V was cut back by 4 bases and J by 7 bases. The CDR3 extends over 14 amino acids. The CDR3 protein is CASSLRQGNSPLHF. CDR3 coding DNA: TGCGCCAGCAGCCTCCGACAGGGAAATTCACCCCTCCACTTT.

This clonotype appeared a few times. The chain recombines TRBV9 with TRBJ2-1; TRBD2 aligns across 8 bases. Germline trimming cut 4 bases from V and 8 bases from J; bases unmatched to any gene: 5. The germline CDR1 and CDR2 sequences are SGDLS and YYNGEE. This CDR3 is 13 amino acids long. The chain's CDR3 is CASSTTSGDEQFF. CDR3 coding DNA: TGTGCCAGCAGCACAACTAGCGGCGATGAGCAGTTCTTC.

CDR3 nucleotide sequence: TGCGCCAGCAGCCAAGAAAAGGTGGACCCGGGAGCTTTCTTT. Its translation is CASSQEKVDPGAFF. This chain joins TRBV4-3 and TRBJ1-1; unclear D gene. The V gene's germline CDR1 is LGHNA and CDR2 YSLEER. There are 14 residues in the CDR3. Between the trimmed V and J ends, which lost 0 bases and 10 bases, there was a span of 15 bases.

The rearrangement links TRBV28 to TRBJ2-5; D might be TRBD1 or TRBD2, each matching 6 bases. Germline V lookup: CDR1 MDHEN, CDR2 SYDVKM. V was clipped by 5 bases and J by 6 bases, with 13 bases between them. This CDR3 comprises 13 residues. CDR3 coding DNA: TGTGCCAGCAGTGAAACAGGGAGGCAGACCCAGTACTTC. This translates into CASSETGRQTQYF.

This clonotype occurred a few times. The CDR3 sequence: CASSAQLGANTEAFF. The CDR3 region has the DNA TGTGCCAGCAGCGCGCAATTGGGGGCTAACACTGAAGCTTTCTTT. This chain connects TRBV9 to TRBJ1-1, with D perhaps matching TRBD1 (6 bases). V shed 3 bases and J shed 2 bases, with 14 bases lying between them. CDR3 length equals 15 residues. Germline V gene sequence: CDR1 SGDLS, CDR2 YYNGEE.

The chain combines TRBV28 with TRBJ1-2; no reliable D call. Trimming left V 6 bases short and J 7 bases short, with 12 bases between. Germline-derived CDR1 and CDR2 are MDHEN and SYDVKM. The CDR3 loop spans 12 amino acids. This chain's CDR3 is CASSVPGSGYTF. In nucleotides, the CDR3 is TGTGCCAGCAGCGTCCCGGGATCTGGCTACACCTTC.

This clonotype was counted a few times. The rearrangement links TRBV3-1 to TRBJ2-2; tentative D call: TRBD1 (6 bases). V was cut by 1 base and J by 5 bases, with 14 bases left in between. This CDR3 spans 16 amino acids. Per the germline V gene, CDR1 is LGHDT and CDR2 is YNNKEL (reference sequence). This CDR3 reads CASSQVTDSRTGELFF. DNA for the CDR3: TGTGCCAGCAGCCAAGTTACGGACAGCAGGACCGGGGAGCTGTTTTTT.

This clonotype was detected only a few times. The rearrangement joins TRBV15 to TRBJ1-4; tentative D call: TRBD1 (6 bases). This CDR3 contains 16 residues. The V gene's germline CDR1 is LNHNV and CDR2 YYDKDF (reference sequence). V shed 0 bases and J shed 8 bases, with 16 bases lying between them. CDR3 coding DNA: TGTGCCACCAGCAGAGATCATGGGGGCGGCCGAGAAAAACTGTTTTTT. It yields the protein CATSRDHGGGREKLFF.

The chain couples TRBV7-6 to TRBJ2-1, with D possibly matching TRBD2 (6 bases). This CDR3 region has 14 residues. The germline CDR1 and CDR2 sequences are SGHVS and FNYEAQ. The V end was cut by 0 bases, the J end by 6 bases, with 9 bases between. In DNA, the CDR3 is TGTGCCAGCAGCTTAGCTACTAGCTTCAATGAGCAGTTCTTC. Protein sequence: CASSLATSFNEQFF. The full variable domain, with the rest looked up from reference TRBV7-6 and TRBJ2-1, is GAGVSQSPRYKVTKRGQDVALRCDPISGHVSLYWYRQALGQGPEFLTYFNYEAQQDKSGLPNDRFSAERPEGSISTLTIQRTEQRDSAMYRCASSLATSFNEQFFGPGTRLTVL.

This rearrangement joins TRBV29-1 to TRBJ2-1, with TRBD2 matching over 14 bases. The V gene end was trimmed by 2 bases and the J gene end by 2 bases; junction bases not matched to a gene: 11. This CDR3 is 19 amino acids long. The germline V gene has CDR1 SQVTM and CDR2 ANQGSEA. CDR3 residues: CSVETGTPGLAGAYNEQFF. The CDR3 DNA reads TGCAGCGTTGAAACAGGGACGCCGGGACTAGCGGGGGCCTACAATGAGCAGTTCTTC.

The chain carries TRBV6-4 and TRBJ1-2; 7 bases line up with TRBD1. V lost 0 bases to trimming and J lost 4 bases; unmatched junction nucleotides: 11. The CDR3 is 17 amino acids. From germline, CDR1 is MRHNA and CDR2 SNTAGT. As DNA, the CDR3 is TGTGCCAGCAGTGACTCCGAAGAGGCGGGACAGCTCTATGGCTACACCTTC. It yields the protein CASSDSEEAGQLYGYTF.

The rearrangement uses TRBV7-9 and TRBJ1-2; D gene uncertain. CDR3 length equals 13 residues. Trimming removed 5 bases at V and 3 bases at J, with 10 bases between. In germline, CDR1 is SEHNR, CDR2 FQNEAQ (reference sequence). Here the CDR3 DNA reads TGTGCCAGCAGCCCCGTTTTTGACTATGGCTACACCTTC. This encodes CASSPVFDYGYTF.

The chain links TRBV4-3 to TRBJ2-5, with 7 bases matching TRBD2. V shed 4 bases, J shed 5 bases, and the junction held 13 bases outside the gene matches. Germline CDR1 and CDR2: LGHNA and YSLEER. The CDR3 totals 16 residues. The CDR3 sequence is CASSRTGTTSGETQYF. Written as DNA, the CDR3 is TGCGCCAGCAGCCGAACCGGGACTACCTCTGGGGAGACCCAGTACTTC.

This rearrangement joins TRBV9 to TRBJ1-1; the D is unclear. Germline-derived CDR1 and CDR2 are SGDLS and YYNGEE. This CDR3 spans 14 amino acids. Trimming left V 4 bases short and J 3 bases short, with 13 bases between. CDR3 in DNA: TGTGCCAGCAGCCCCGCCGGCGGGGACACTGAAGCTTTCTTT. This translates into CASSPAGGDTEAFF.

This clonotype was seen repeatedly, ten times or more. This chain links TRBV2 with TRBJ2-7; 12 bases line up with TRBD1. V lost 5 bases, J lost 4 bases, and 3 bases stayed unmatched. The CDR3 contains 14 residues. The germline V gene encodes CDR1 SNHLY and CDR2 FYNNEI. The DNA for the CDR3 is TGTGCCAGCAGTCGGGACAGGGGGCAATACGAGCAGTACTTC. It specifies CASSRDRGQYEQYF. Combining the CDR3 with reference TRBV2 and TRBJ2-7 gives the whole variable domain EPEVTQTPSHQVTQMGQEVILRCVPISNHLYFYWYRQILGQKVEFLVSFYNNEISEKSEIFDDQFSVERPDGSNFTLKIRSTKLEDSAMYFCASSRDRGQYEQYFGPGTRLTVT.